What follows describes a single TCR beta chain. Base quality data are lacking; no much larger clone is found one base away. These data are taken from a study of blood T cell repertoires in acute mononucleosis (dated by TCRdb to about 2020). About the full investigation: To capture the primary response, acute-phase samples were obtained within 2 weeks of when symptoms began. The mean blood EBV load was 3.8 log10 genome copies per million B cells in acute infection and just over 2.5 at convalescence. In the acute phase, YVL-BR-specific cells accounted for a mean of roughly 2% of blood CD8 T cells, and GLC-BM-specific cells for a mean of about 1%. Study-level results and caveats: With only a few donors in the cohort, group averages were based on very few individuals. In TCR repertoire selection for BRLF1 (YVL-BR), TCRalpha CDR3 motifs had a dominant role, while TCRbeta had a minimal role. Because only a fraction of each donor's blood was analyzed, sampling error might partly account for the low clonotype overlap between the acute and convalescent samples. Although only about 8.9% of unique acute clonotypes carried over into convalescence, these persisting clonotypes made up most of the response, and the remainder were seemingly replaced by new, diverse de novo clonotypes.

The CDR3 contains 15 residues, cysteine and phenylalanine counted. Only CDR3 DNA remains: 45 bases, in frame from the first base. At the junction V is shortened by 6 bases and J by 4 bases; bases outside the gene matches: 8. The germline V gene specifies MRHNA as CDR1 and SNTAGT as CDR2. The time point label, as the study defines it: acute infectious mononucleosis, at clinical presentation within 2 weeks of symptom onset (visit 1). The study tracked CD8 T cell responses to two immunodominant EBV epitopes, BRLF1 109 (YVL-BR) and BMLF1 280 (GLC-BM), over primary infection. A positive serum heterophile antibody test together with EBV viral capsid antigen-specific IgM pointed to primary EBV infection. Total CD8 T cells were first enriched from PBMCs by magnetic positive selection (MACS). A FACSAria III was used to sort live CD3+ CD8+ tetramer+ cells to over 85% purity. Cells were sorted with a PE-conjugated tetramer loaded with the BRLF1 109-117 peptide. TCR repertoires of EBV epitope-specific CD8 T cells were deep-sequenced directly ex vivo after tetramer sorting, at acute infection and at convalescence. Three people aged about 18 to 30 with clinical acute infectious mononucleosis and laboratory evidence of primary EBV infection were used as donors. Heparinized peripheral blood was collected once when donors presented clinically with mononucleosis symptoms and a second time roughly 6 months afterward. Ficoll-Paque density gradient centrifugation was used to isolate PBMCs.

For TCR profiling, total RNA from at least 9,000 sorted tetramer+ CD8 T cells was reverse transcribed into cDNA. PCR with primers that anneal to V and J regions amplified CDR3 regions and added unique molecular identifiers to track templates. TCRalpha and TCRbeta chains were profiled using the immunoSEQ platform, including its sequencing and error-correction standards. The paper's processing steps were these. Clonal copy numbers were corrected for sequencing and PCR errors, and CDR3s were defined per IMGT conventions. Analysis was restricted to productive rearrangements and performed with immunoSEQ Analyzer versions 2.0 and 3.0, while gene-pairing frequencies underwent further processing in Microsoft Excel. Circos plots were used to display V-J pairings, and MEME together with a custom motifSearch program was used to find CDR3 motifs. The probability of generation of TCR sequences was calculated using the OLGA algorithm. A clonotype seen at both visits was called persistent, a clonotype seen only at the acute visit was called nonpersistent, and a clonotype seen only at convalescence was called de novo. Any amino acid clonotype used by more than one donor was defined as a public TCR. TCRdb mirrors the immuneACCESS table, restricted to in-frame sequences. Some clones are absent from its copies; in checked studies, under half trace to an unresolved V gene, and the reason for the others is unknown. That table gives V, J and clone size, and the DNA gave D and trimming. For this sample the table gives around 2,000 clones, of which under 30% were detected only once. In total, the top ten clones hold about 67% of the sample.

The sequencing here drew on EBV YVL epitope tetramer+ CD8+ T cells sorted from PBMCs, taken during acute infectious mononucleosis. The cell subset or site label on this specimen signifies: CD8 T cells binding a tetramer with EBV BRLF1 109-117 peptide (YVL-BR). The TCR sequence derives from a man in his late teens or twenties with infectious mononucleosis caused by EBV. The rearranged segments are TRBV6-4 and TRBJ2-3; 9 central nucleotides agree with TRBD2. The DNA sequence follows: TGTGCCAGCAGATCTCTAGCGGGAAACGCAGATACGCAGTATTTT. Its protein reads: CASRSLAGNADTQYF.